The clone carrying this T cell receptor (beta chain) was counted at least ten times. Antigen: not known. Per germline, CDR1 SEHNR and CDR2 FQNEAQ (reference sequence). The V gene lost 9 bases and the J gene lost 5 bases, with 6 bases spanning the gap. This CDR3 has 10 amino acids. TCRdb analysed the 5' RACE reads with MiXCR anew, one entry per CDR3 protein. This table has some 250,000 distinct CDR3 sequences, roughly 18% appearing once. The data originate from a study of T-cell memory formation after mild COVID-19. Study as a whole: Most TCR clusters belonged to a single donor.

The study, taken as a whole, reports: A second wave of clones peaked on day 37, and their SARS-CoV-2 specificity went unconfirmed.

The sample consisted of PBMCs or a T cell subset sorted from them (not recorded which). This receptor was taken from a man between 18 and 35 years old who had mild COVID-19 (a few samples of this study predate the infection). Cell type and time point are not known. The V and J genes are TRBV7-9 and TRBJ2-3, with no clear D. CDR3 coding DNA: TGTGCCAGTGAATTAGATACGCAGTATTTT. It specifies CASELDTQYF.